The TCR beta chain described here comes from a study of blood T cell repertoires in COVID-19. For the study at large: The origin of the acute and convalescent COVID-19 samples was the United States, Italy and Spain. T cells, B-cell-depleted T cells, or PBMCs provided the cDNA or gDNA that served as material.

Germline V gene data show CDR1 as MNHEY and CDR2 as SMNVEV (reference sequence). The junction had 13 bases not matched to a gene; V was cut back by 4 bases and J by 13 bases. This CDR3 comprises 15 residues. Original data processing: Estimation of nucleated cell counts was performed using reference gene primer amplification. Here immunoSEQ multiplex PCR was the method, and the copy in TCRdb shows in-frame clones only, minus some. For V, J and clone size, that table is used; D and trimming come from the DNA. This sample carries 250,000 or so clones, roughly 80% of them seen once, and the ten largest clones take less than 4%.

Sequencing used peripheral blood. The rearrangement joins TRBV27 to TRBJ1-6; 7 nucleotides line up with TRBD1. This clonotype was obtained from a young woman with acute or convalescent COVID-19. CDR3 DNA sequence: TGTGCCAGCAGTTACTCAGGGGGGCATCTCTCCCCCCTCCACTTT. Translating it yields CASSYSGGHLSPLHF.